This paragraph covers one T cell receptor beta chain sequence. This sample stems from a study of blood T cell repertoires in COVID-19. Study overall: Material from acute and convalescent COVID-19 was sourced from the United States, Italy and Spain.

As processed by the authors: The assay estimated nucleated cells by amplifying reference gene primers. The method was immunoSEQ multiplex PCR; TCRdb's version includes in-frame clones alone and lacks a portion of them. That table supplies the V and J calls and clone size; D and trimming were determined from the DNA. The sample has just over 350,000 clones; approximately 84% are singletons. Germline V CDR1 and CDR2: SQVTM, ANQGSEA. J was trimmed by 2 bases and V by 5 bases; bases with no gene match: 4. The CDR3 spans 15 residues. The age range of participants was 18 to 89 years, with residence in about two dozen US areas.

The TCR originated in a young woman who had recovered from COVID-19. The V call is TRBV29-1, the J call TRBJ2-2; TRBD1 matches at 11 bases. Sequenced material: PBMCs or T cells enriched from blood (not recorded which). CDR3 coding DNA: TGCAGCGTTCGGGGACAGGGGGTCAACACCGGGGAGCTGTTTTTT. It codes for CSVRGQGVNTGELFF.